These 5 T cell receptor beta chains came from one sample sequenced in a study of blood T cell repertoires in COVID-19. Sequencing was performed with immunoSEQ multiplex PCR; in TCRdb, only in-frame clones are kept and a portion is missing. This table has 45,000 to 50,000 clones, approximately 85% appearing once. The sample was peripheral blood. These receptor sequences come from a woman of 80 years or more with COVID-19, enrolled during active disease.

The gene calls are TRBV7-8 and TRBJ2-1; tentatively, D is TRBD2 (6 bases). Germline V gives CDR1 SGHVS, CDR2 FQNEAQ. The CDR3 is 16 amino acids. The V gene lost 1 base and the J gene lost 8 bases, with 18 bases spanning the gap. CDR3 loop: CASSLGGGKGVDEQFF. For the CDR3, the DNA is TGTGCCAGCAGCTTAGGTGGAGGGAAGGGTGTCGATGAGCAGTTCTTC.

In this sample, this clone turned up a few times. The chain recombines TRBV21-1 with TRBJ1-2; the D call in the table, TRBD1, was not verified against the DNA. TRBV21-1 is reported as a pseudogene. The CDR3 covers 14 residues. The CDR3 sequence: CASSLQGAPYGYTF. In nucleotides, the CDR3 is TGTGCCAGCAGTTTACAGGGTGCACCCTATGGCTACACCTTC.

The chain employs TRBV28 and TRBJ2-3; perhaps TRBD2 as D (6 bases). Germline V gene data show CDR1 as MDHEN and CDR2 as SYDVKM. The CDR3 has 13 residues. Trimming took off 5 bases at V and 4 bases at J, with 10 bases between the two ends. As DNA, the CDR3 is TGTGCCAGCAGTCTTCGGGAGTCAGATACGCAGTATTTT. Encoded protein: CASSLRESDTQYF.

This chain uses TRBV10-3 with TRBJ2-7; 10 bases line up with TRBD2. Germline V lookup: CDR1 ENHRY, CDR2 SYGVKD. Losses at the gene ends were 3 bases for V and 4 bases for J; bases not matched to a gene: 3. The CDR3 is made up of 14 amino acids. The CDR3 DNA reads as TGTGCCATCAGTGATCCTAGCGGGGGATACGAGCAGTACTTC. Protein sequence: CAISDPSGGYEQYF.

V and J are TRBV11-2 and TRBJ2-7; TRBD2 matches 11 bases. The length of the CDR3 is 14 residues. V lost 2 bases and J lost 4; bases outside the gene matches: 1. In germline, CDR1 is SGHAT, CDR2 FQNNGV. The CDR3 DNA is TGTGCCAGCAGCTTAATAGCGGGAGGGTACGAGCAGTACTTC. Protein sequence: CASSLIAGGYEQYF. Using reference TRBV11-2 and TRBJ2-7 for the parts outside the CDR3, the full variable domain is EAGVAQSPRYKIIEKRQSVAFWCNPISGHATLYWYQQILGQGPKLLIQFQNNGVVDDSQLPKDRFSAERLKGVDSTLKIQPAKLEDSAVYLCASSLIAGGYEQYFGPGTRLTVT.